Below, one T cell receptor beta chain is given with its context. Its antigen is unknown. These data come from a study of beta chain features in type 1 diabetes. TCRB transcripts that were expressed got sequenced, as all of the isolated RNA had been reverse transcribed. Naive, central memory and regulatory T cell samples came to a mean of roughly 4 million reads. This table comes from immunoSEQ multiplex PCR, and its TCRdb copy is limited to in-frame clones, with some not included. Altogether roughly 260,000 clones are present, approximately 10% being singletons, with the ten largest covering around 0.015%. Study-wide points: Among patients with Type 1 diabetes, TCRB CDR3s were moderately but significantly shorter in every one of the four CD4+ subsets.

A single heparinised blood sample, averaging roughly 110 mL, was obtained per donor. Per germline, CDR1 GTSNPN and CDR2 SVGIG (reference sequence). The CDR3 length is 16 residues. Trimming removed 2 bases at V and 7 bases at J, with 18 bases between. The clonotype comes from a man in his thirties or forties with type 1 diabetes. The sequenced sample was naive CD4+ T cells from blood. The chain couples TRBV30 to TRBJ1-6; tentative D call: TRBD1 (6 bases). The CDR3 bases are TGTGCCTGGAGTTTCTACTCGGGACACGTAAATTCACCCCTCCACTTT. It is translated as CAWSFYSGHVNSPLHF. The full variable domain, in which reference TRBV30 and TRBJ1-6 provide the parts outside the CDR3, is SQTIHQWPATLVQPVGSPLSLECTVEGTSNPNLYWYRQAAGRGLQLLFYSVGIGQISSEVPQNLSASRPQDRQFILSSKKLLLSDSGFYLCAWSFYSGHVNSPLHFGNGTRLTVT.